This TCR beta chain was sequenced for a study of response to subunit inactivated influenza vaccine. This clonotype has just a few counts. Antigen unknown. Trimming cost V 2 bases and J 0 bases, with 13 bases left between them. Germline assignment: CDR1 MDHEN and CDR2 SYDVKM. CDR3 size: 17 residues. General study points: The authors put forward the suggestion that each seasonal influenza vaccination may bring in only a limited number of new T cells.

TCRdb called the RT-PCR reads again in MiXCR, with one record for every CDR3 protein. There are 550,000 to 800,000 distinct CDR3 sequences in the sample; over 11% occur only once, and 6% to 7% lies in the top ten. This clonotype was sampled from a man aged 45-65 years who received an inactivated influenza vaccine. The input for sequencing was PBMCs from blood, taken approximately 15 days before vaccination. V and J are TRBV28 and TRBJ2-2; D may be TRBD1 (5 bases). The CDR3 region has the DNA TGTGCCAGCAGTTTAAGTGCAGGGCGGCCGAACACCGGGGAGCTGTTTTTT. It translates to CASSLSAGRPNTGELFF.